This entry lists 8 T cell receptor beta chains sequenced from one sample in a study of CD4 T cells in relation to SARS-CoV-2 and coronaviruses. The method was immunoSEQ multiplex PCR; TCRdb's version includes in-frame clones alone and lacks a portion of them. The data hold 60,000 or so clones, with about 94% observed a single time. Unexposed donor CD4+ T cells date from about 2011-2018, before the COVID-19 pandemic. The source material was naive CD4+ T cells from PBMCs. Subset of the sample: naive CD4+ T cells isolated by negative enrichment. These receptors were taken from a human donor in good health.

The gene calls are TRBV5-5 and TRBJ1-6; 9 bases match TRBD1. Germline V gene data show CDR1 as SGHKS and CDR2 as YYEKEE (reference sequence). Trimming removed 4 bases from V and 5 bases from J; junction bases left unmatched: 10. The CDR3 spans 17 residues. The chain's CDR3 is CASSQDGQGRNNSPLHF. CDR3 DNA: TGTGCCAGCAGCCAAGACGGACAGGGGAGGAATAATTCACCCCTCCACTTT.

This clone is a singleton in its sample. CDR3 amino acids: CASSPYLRDERNNEQFF. CDR3 in DNA: TGTGCCAGCAGTCCTTACCTCCGGGACGAGAGGAACAATGAGCAGTTCTTC. The J gene is TRBJ2-1, the V gene TRBV27, with D perhaps TRBD1 or TRBD2 (5 bases each). The germline V gene has CDR1 MNHEY and CDR2 SMNVEV (reference sequence). The V and J ends lost 5 bases and 5 bases respectively, with 22 bases between them. The CDR3 has 17 residues.

The J gene is TRBJ2-7, the V gene TRBV28, with D possibly TRBD2 on 5 matching bases. This CDR3 is built from 13 residues. CDR1 MDHEN and CDR2 SYDVKM come from the germline V gene. The V end was cut by 2 bases, the J end by 5 bases, with 10 bases between. CDR3 sequence reads: CASSLERVHEQYF. Written as DNA, the CDR3 is TGTGCCAGCAGTTTAGAGAGGGTACACGAGCAGTACTTC.

This chain connects TRBV3-1 (or the pseudogene TRBV3-2) to TRBJ2-2, with 9 bases matching TRBD2. The CDR3 spans 16 residues. The junction had 9 bases not matched to a gene; V was cut back by 6 bases and J by 4 bases. In germline, CDR1 is LGHDT, CDR2 YNNKEL (reference sequence). The CDR3 sequence: CASRPVGGRATGELFF. CDR3 coding DNA: TGTGCCAGCAGGCCGGTCGGCGGGAGGGCCACCGGGGAGCTGTTTTTT.

This chain uses TRBV6-6 with TRBJ1-5; 9 bases agree with TRBD1. Germline CDR1 is MNHNY and CDR2 is SVGAGI (reference sequence). The CDR3 length is 16 residues. The junction had 8 bases not matched to a gene; V was cut back by 5 bases and J by 3 bases. For the CDR3, the DNA is TGTGCCAGCAGTAGGGACAGGGTGGTAGACAATCAGCCCCAGCATTTT. This encodes CASSRDRVVDNQPQHF.

V is TRBV6-1 and J is TRBJ1-1; weak D call: TRBD1 (5 bases). Trimming took off 2 bases at V and 3 bases at J, with 10 bases between the two ends. Germline assignment: CDR1 MNHNS and CDR2 SASEGT. This CDR3 region has 14 residues. CDR3 sequence (DNA): TGTGCCAGCAGTGAACACAGGAGATACACTGAAGCTTTCTTT. Encoded protein: CASSEHRRYTEAFF.

This chain uses TRBV5-4 with TRBJ1-4; D is perhaps TRBD1 (6 bases). Germline CDR1 SGHNT, CDR2 YYREEE (reference sequence). The CDR3 is made up of 15 amino acids. Deletions cut 3 bases from V and 8 bases from J, with 17 bases between. The CDR3 coding sequence is TGTGCCAGCAGCTCAGGCGGGTGGGGGGGCGAAAAACTGTTTTTT. Translating gives CASSSGGWGGEKLFF.

This clone appeared once. The chain uses TRBV18 and TRBJ2-5, with D perhaps TRBD1 (6 bases). CDR1 KGHSH and CDR2 LQKENI come from the germline V gene. The V and J ends lost 4 bases and 1 base respectively, with 7 bases between them. CDR3 length equals 13 residues. The CDR3 coding sequence is TGTGCCAGCTCACGGACAGCCCAAGAGACCCAGTACTTC. It codes for CASSRTAQETQYF.